This TCR beta chain was profiled in a study of yellow fever vaccine responses in identical twins. General study results and limits: It has been reported that, in twins, the vaccine T cell response seemed partly convergent and partly personalized.

The CDR3 runs to 13 residues. In germline, CDR1 is SGHVS, CDR2 FNYEAQ. Trimming removed 0 bases at V and 2 bases at J, with 5 bases between. This clonotype was observed once. Its antigen is currently unknown. MiXCR, run by TCRdb on the RT-PCR reads, gives a single entry per CDR3 protein. The sample lists over 550 distinct CDR3 sequences, over 90% occurring once. This sequence was found in a woman younger than 35 who received the yellow fever vaccine. The chain uses TRBV7-6 and TRBJ2-7; D ambiguous. The input for sequencing was T cells from blood (PBMCs), unsorted or a sorted subset (not recorded which), taken before or after yellow fever vaccination (not recorded which). The CDR3, as DNA: TGTGCCAGCAGCTTAGCGACCACCTACGAGCAGTACTTC. Translating it yields CASSLATTYEQYF.